This is a list of T cell receptor beta chains from one sample in a study of response to subunit inactivated influenza vaccine. TCRdb re-called the RT-PCR reads through MiXCR, storing one row per CDR3 protein. The sample carries about 570,000 distinct CDR3 sequences, approximately 12% recorded once. Material: PBMCs from blood, obtained on the day of vaccination. These receptors came from a man in his fifties who received an inactivated influenza vaccine. Both conserved end residues are trimmed from each CDR3. Clone size is given for some rows only: seen once, a few or many times, or a class if the clone is expanded.

>TRBV7-8|TRBJ2-7|few
ASRKDWKNSYEQY
>TRBV6-1|TRBJ2-7|NA
ASGHSSYEQY
>TRBV12-3/TRBV12-4|TRBJ2-5|NA
ASSRTWGETQY
>TRBV4-2|TRBJ2-5|NA
ASSQVGSLGGETQY
>TRBV12-3/TRBV12-4|TRBJ2-7|few
ASRLAGAAYEQY
>TRBV18|TRBJ1-1|few
ASSPQEGGTEAF
>TRBV28|TRBJ2-2|few
ATRRVRLGELF
>TRBV4-2|TRBJ2-2|NA
ASSQTGVENTGELF
>TRBV5-5|TRBJ1-2|NA
ASSPLPREGYGYT
>TRBV28|TRBJ2-7|few
ASSFNGGDYEQY
>TRBV28|TRBJ2-5|few
ASSFLAGSQETQY
>TRBV30|TRBJ2-5|NA
AWREILAGPEETQY
>TRBV6-5|TRBJ2-3|few
ASSYSKGASGTDTQY
>TRBV12-3/TRBV12-4|TRBJ2-3|few
ASSGERQRGPDTQY
>TRBV11-1|TRBJ2-3|many
ASSPSSYRLAGDTDTQY
>TRBV28|TRBJ2-5|NA
ASSLNRGVETQY
>TRBV6-1|TRBJ2-1|NA
ASRPFSGGAPNEQF
>TRBV5-1|TRBJ2-1|NA
ASSLSGLTMLF
>TRBV7-9|TRBJ1-2|NA
ASTQISPYGYT
>TRBV7-2|TRBJ2-2|few
ASSLAVASRELF
>TRBV7-2|TRBJ2-2|NA
ASSLAVGGELF
>TRBV4-1|TRBJ1-1|few
ASSQGFADTEAF
>TRBV11-2|TRBJ2-1|few
ASSFETRSEQF
>TRBV18|TRBJ2-3|NA
ASSPLSDIAGDTQY
>TRBV20-1|TRBJ2-3|NA
SASGKPADTQY
>TRBV20-1|TRBJ2-7|few
SASSRGQGVRYEQY
>TRBV18|TRBJ2-3|many
ASSLYVGQPSEDTQY
>TRBV10-3|TRBJ2-5|NA
AISDRLGETQY
>TRBV18|TRBJ2-3|NA
ASSASSDTQY
>TRBV20-1|TRBJ2-3|few
SARLWGSHTDTQY
>TRBV4-3|TRBJ2-5|NA
ASSQDYWLAQETQY
>TRBV20-1|TRBJ2-3|NA
SASKGRGGNTQY
>TRBV20-1|TRBJ2-5|NA
SAELTGHQETQY
>TRBV5-5|TRBJ2-1|NA
ASSNEGWVNEQF
>TRBV7-8|TRBJ2-1|few
ASSLAGADNEQF
>TRBV2|TRBJ1-3|few
ASLMGQAGNTIY
>TRBV28|TRBJ2-1|few
ASRTRLAGGGSDEQF
>TRBV12-3/TRBV12-4|TRBJ2-2|NA
ASSTTVFNTGELF
>TRBV10-3|TRBJ2-3|NA
AIATRGSTDTQY
>TRBV7-9|TRBJ2-3|NA
ASSSGTGTLTDTQY
>TRBV15|TRBJ2-6|NA
ATQDSSGANVLT